Listed here is a single T cell receptor (beta chain). Its antigen is unknown. This sample is part of a study of shared clonotypes between healthy human individuals. Original data processing: Filtering was not the same, since immunoSEQ gave junction-only sequences without quality scores. Some clones are missing from TCRdb's copy, which holds only in-frame ones; the method was immunoSEQ multiplex PCR. V and J calls and clone size are those listed in that table; D and trimming were worked out from the DNA. The repertoire holds some 2.1 million clones, with 95% as singletons. The study's findings and limits: Rarefaction exposed incomplete sorted-subset sequencing despite large depth. Non-shared clonotypes had lower generation probabilities than those shared by all four donors.

This receptor was obtained from a man in his late teens or twenties in good health. The sample was naive CD4+ T cells sorted from blood. Subset noted: CD45RA+ positively selected.

The chain's CDR3 is CASSPKRGPYEQYF. The DNA for the CDR3 is TGTGCCAGCAGCCCAAAGCGGGGGCCCTACGAGCAGTACTTC. The rearrangement links TRBV14 to TRBJ2-7; 8 nucleotides agree with TRBD2. This CDR3 is 14 amino acids long. The germline gives CDR1 SGHDN, CDR2 FVKESK. Trimming cost V 4 bases and J 2 bases; bases outside gene matches: 4.